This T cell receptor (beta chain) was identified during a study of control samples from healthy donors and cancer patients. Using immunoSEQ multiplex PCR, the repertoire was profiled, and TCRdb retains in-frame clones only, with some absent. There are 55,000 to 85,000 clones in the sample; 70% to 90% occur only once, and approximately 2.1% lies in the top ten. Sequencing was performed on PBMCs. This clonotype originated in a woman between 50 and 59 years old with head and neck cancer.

The CDR3 here is CASSLSGGAQEQFF. The CDR3 bases are TGTGCCAGCAGCTTGAGCGGGGGGGCCCAAGAGCAGTTCTTC. V gene TRBV7-3 combines with J gene TRBJ2-1, with TRBD2 matching 10 bases. V dropped 3 bases and J dropped 10; count of bases not matched to a gene: 6. Germline loops: CDR1 SGHTA, CDR2 FQGTGA. This CDR3 is built from 14 residues.